Below, 32 T cell receptor beta chains from the same sample are listed, as sequenced in a study of cytomegalovirus exposure and HLA in healthy donors. Amplification used 60 Vbeta primers and 13 Jbeta primers. Clones were read by immunoSEQ multiplex PCR, and TCRdb kept only the in-frame ones, dropping some. The data show 140,000 or so clones, just under 70% seen once. Sequenced input: PBMCs. The receptors originated from a man between 60 and 70 years old in good health and CMV-seronegative.

This chain links TRBV5-1 with TRBJ2-7; 9 bases fit TRBD2. This CDR3 contains 15 residues. CDR1 is SGHRS and CDR2 is YFSETQ in the germline V gene. After removal of 1 base from V and 6 bases from J, the junction contained 8 bases not matched to a gene. DNA of the CDR3: TGCGCCAGCAGCTTGATTGCGGGAGGGCCAAGCGAGCAGTACTTC. This translates into CASSLIAGGPSEQYF.

The V gene is TRBV7-2, the J gene TRBJ1-2, with unresolved D. Deletions cut 5 bases from V and 6 bases from J, with 16 bases between. Germline V gives CDR1 SGHTA, CDR2 FQGNSA. The CDR3 extends over 14 amino acids. The CDR3 protein is CASSADGMGDGYTF. The CDR3 DNA reads as TGTGCCAGCAGCGCGGACGGGATGGGTGATGGCTACACCTTC.

The chain uses TRBV7-2 and TRBJ1-5; D is possibly TRBD1 (6 bases). V lost 5 bases to trimming and J lost 3 bases, with 17 bases between them. Germline loops: CDR1 SGHTA, CDR2 FQGNSA. This CDR3 spans 16 amino acids. CDR3 in DNA: TGTGCCAGCAGCCCGAGACAGGTCCTAAACAATCAGCCCCAGCATTTT. Translation: CASSPRQVLNNQPQHF. Full variable domain (outside the CDR3, taken from reference TRBV7-2 and TRBJ1-5): GAGVSQSPSNKVTEKGKDVELRCDPISGHTALYWYRQSLGQGLEFLIYFQGNSAPDKSGLPSDRFSAERTGGSVSTLTIQRTQQEDSAVYLCASSPRQVLNNQPQHFGDGTRLSIL.

The chain recombines TRBV5-1 with TRBJ1-3, with D possibly matching TRBD1 (5 bases). The CDR3 length is 14 residues. Germline V gives CDR1 SGHRS, CDR2 YFSETQ. The V end was cut by 5 bases, the J end by 6 bases, with 15 bases between. CDR3 sequence: CASRLDNSINTIYF. CDR3 bases: TGCGCCAGCAGACTGGACAATTCGATAAACACCATATATTTT. The variable domain in full, with the rest retrieved from reference TRBV5-1 and TRBJ1-3, is KAGVTQTPRYLIKTRGQQVTLSCSPISGHRSVSWYQQTPGQGLQFLFEYFSETQRNKGNFPGRFSGRQFSNSRSEMNVSTLELGDSALYLCASRLDNSINTIYFGEGSWLTVV.

This clone was found a few times. J is TRBJ1-1 and V is TRBV9, with 9 bases fitting TRBD1. V lost 5 bases to trimming and J lost 4 bases; unmatched junction nucleotides: 6. From germline, CDR1 is SGDLS and CDR2 YYNGEE. CDR3 length equals 14 residues. CDR3 loop: CASSDSDRGTEAFF. In DNA form, the CDR3 reads TGTGCCAGCAGTGATTCGGACAGGGGCACTGAAGCTTTCTTT.

The chain couples TRBV5-6 to TRBJ2-1; 8 bases agree with TRBD2. V dropped 5 bases and J dropped 3; count of bases not matched to a gene: 4. The V gene's germline CDR1 is SGHDT and CDR2 YYEEEE. This CDR3 contains 14 residues. The CDR3 sequence is CASSLAGYYNEQFF. CDR3 in DNA: TGTGCCAGCAGTTTAGCGGGGTACTACAATGAGCAGTTCTTC.

V is TRBV7-9 and J is TRBJ2-7; the match to TRBD2 covers 11 bases. The CDR3 is 14 amino acids. Germline assignment: CDR1 SEHNR and CDR2 FQNEAQ (reference sequence). After removal of 5 bases from V and 6 bases from J, the junction contained 6 bases not matched to a gene. The CDR3: CASSPGTSGGEQYF. The CDR3 DNA reads TGTGCCAGCAGCCCTGGGACTAGCGGTGGCGAGCAGTACTTC.

V gene TRBV18 combines with J gene TRBJ2-5; 7 nucleotides line up with TRBD1. The CDR3 is 13 amino acids. The J segment lost 9 bases and the V segment lost 3 bases, leaving 7 bases of the junction unmatched. CDR1 KGHSH and CDR2 LQKENI come from the germline V gene. Here the CDR3 DNA reads TGTGCCAGCTCACCCGACAGGGAAGGGGCCCAGTACTTC. This sequence encodes CASSPDREGAQYF.

This rearrangement joins TRBV7-9 to TRBJ2-3, with a weak D call TRBD1 (7 bases). The ends were cut back, 7 bases at V and 1 base at J, with 15 bases in the middle. The CDR3 runs 15 residues. Germline V gene sequence: CDR1 SEHNR, CDR2 FQNEAQ (reference sequence). CDR3 coding DNA: TGTGCCAGCACCCAGGGGGGAACCGGCACAGATACGCAGTATTTT. Protein product: CASTQGGTGTDTQYF.

V gene TRBV6-1 combines with J gene TRBJ1-2; D uncertain. V lost 2 bases and J lost 0, with 10 bases in between. Germline lookup yields CDR1 MNHNS and CDR2 SASEGT. This CDR3 contains 15 residues. CDR3 nucleotides: TGTGCCAGCAGTGAACTCGGAGCAACTAACTATGGCTACACCTTC. Translated: CASSELGATNYGYTF.

The chain combines TRBV7-2 with TRBJ2-1, with 9 positions matching TRBD1. Germline V lookup: CDR1 SGHTA, CDR2 FQGNSA. CDR3 length: 14 residues. The V and J ends lost 8 bases and 9 bases, in that order; junction bases with no gene match: 11. For the CDR3, the DNA is TGTGCCAGCGCTAGGGACAGGGTTACCGGTGAGCAGTTCTTC. This gives the protein CASARDRVTGEQFF. Filled out from reference TRBV7-2 and TRBJ2-1, the complete variable domain reads GAGVSQSPSNKVTEKGKDVELRCDPISGHTALYWYRQSLGQGLEFLIYFQGNSAPDKSGLPSDRFSAERTGGSVSTLTIQRTQQEDSAVYLCASARDRVTGEQFFGPGTRLTVL.

The chain recombines TRBV25-1 with TRBJ2-7; D is unclear. Trimming took 3 bases from V and 2 from J, leaving 17 bases between them. CDR1 is MGHDK and CDR2 is SYGVNS in the germline V gene. The CDR3 runs to 16 residues. CDR3 sequence (DNA): TGTGCCAGCAGTGAGCGACTTAACTCTGGAACCTACGAGCAGTACTTC. This sequence encodes CASSERLNSGTYEQYF.

The chain uses TRBV5-4 and TRBJ2-3; a weak D match, TRBD2 (6 bases). CDR3 size: 19 residues. Germline CDR1 SGHNT, CDR2 YYREEE (reference sequence). V lost 3 bases and J 2 bases, leaving 25 bases between the germline ends. The DNA for the CDR3 is TGTGCCAGCAGCTGGAGCGGACGCCAGGGAGGAGGTTACACAGATACGCAGTATTTT. This encodes CASSWSGRQGGGYTDTQYF.

The rearrangement links TRBV2 to TRBJ1-6; perhaps TRBD1 as D (6 bases). Germline V lookup: CDR1 SNHLY, CDR2 FYNNEI. Trimming left V 3 bases short and J 4 bases short, with 13 bases between. This CDR3 has 16 amino acids. CDR3 sequence (DNA): TGTGCCAGCAGTGACGGAACAGGGAGTTATAATTCACCCCTCCACTTT. Its translation is CASSDGTGSYNSPLHF.

With respect to this clone: The junction shows a germline mismatch at one end, possibly a read error. The chain carries TRBV28 and TRBJ1-2; a possible D gene is TRBD1 (5 bases). The CDR3 consists of 13 residues. Germline CDR1 reads MDHEN; CDR2 reads SYDVKM. DNA for the CDR3: TGTGCCAGCAGTTTACCAGGGCAGTATGACTACACCTTC. Translation: CASSLPGQYDYTF.

V is TRBV5-1 and J is TRBJ2-7, with D possibly TRBD2 on 6 matching bases. The V end lost 6 bases, the J end lost 4 bases, and 17 bases lay between the germline ends. This CDR3 is built from 14 residues. In germline, CDR1 is SGHRS, CDR2 YFSETQ. The CDR3, as DNA: TGCGCCAGCACCGACGGGACTGCACATTACGAGCAGTACTTC. Translating it yields CASTDGTAHYEQYF. Based on the CDR3 plus reference TRBV5-1 and TRBJ2-7, the full variable domain is KAGVTQTPRYLIKTRGQQVTLSCSPISGHRSVSWYQQTPGQGLQFLFEYFSETQRNKGNFPGRFSGRQFSNSRSEMNVSTLELGDSALYLCASTDGTAHYEQYFGPGTRLTVT.

The rearrangement joins TRBV7-3 to TRBJ2-1; TRBD2 aligns across 9 bases. The germline V gene encodes CDR1 SGHTA and CDR2 FQGTGA. With 2 bases clipped from V and 6 bases from J, the junction kept 5 bases outside the gene matches. CDR3 length: 15 amino acids. DNA of the CDR3: TGTGCCAGCAGCTTAGAAGGCGGGAGGGGCAATGAGCAGTTCTTC. This codes for CASSLEGGRGNEQFF.

This sequence joins TRBV7-9 and TRBJ1-5, with a possible D match to TRBD1 (6 bases). CDR1 is SEHNR, CDR2 FQNEAQ, per germline (reference sequence). The CDR3 has 14 amino acids. Trimming stripped 1 base from V and 5 bases from J, with 9 bases between. The DNA of the CDR3 is TGTGCCAGCAGCTTAGGCCAGGGGTATCAGCCCCAGCATTTT. It encodes CASSLGQGYQPQHF. Using reference TRBV7-9 and TRBJ1-5 for the parts outside the CDR3, the full variable domain is DTGVSQNPRHKITKRGQNVTFRCDPISEHNRLYWYRQTLGQGPEFLTYFQNEAQLEKSRLLSDRFSAERPKGSFSTLEIQRTEQGDSAMYLCASSLGQGYQPQHFGDGTRLSIL.

The CDR3 bases are TGTGCCAGCAGACAGGGAGCGACTAATGAAAAACTGTTTTTT. Its translation: CASRQGATNEKLFF. V is TRBV19 and J is TRBJ1-4, with 7 nucleotides matching TRBD1. Germline CDR1 and CDR2: LNHDA and SQIVND (reference sequence). The CDR3 extends over 14 amino acids. V trimming: 9 bases; J trimming: 2 bases; junction bases outside the gene matches: 6.

This clone has a handful of counts. The V call is TRBV18, the J call TRBJ1-4, with 7 nucleotides matching TRBD1. V lost 1 base, J lost 7 bases, and 6 bases stayed unmatched. The CDR3 contains 15 residues. CDR1 KGHSH and CDR2 LQKENI come from the germline V gene. Written as DNA, the CDR3 is TGTGCCAGCTCACCACGAGGAGACAGGGCTGAAAAACTGTTTTTT. Its translation: CASSPRGDRAEKLFF.

The J gene is TRBJ2-2, the V gene TRBV28; D is undetermined. With 1 base removed from V and 0 bases from J, the gap between germline ends came to 9 bases. CDR1 and CDR2 (germline): MDHEN, SYDVKM. The CDR3 covers 16 residues. The CDR3 loop reads CASSLFRGANTGELFF. CDR3 in DNA: TGTGCCAGCAGTTTATTTCGAGGCGCGAACACCGGGGAGCTGTTTTTT.

This clone has just a few counts. The J gene is TRBJ2-5, the V gene TRBV19; possibly TRBD2 for D (6 bases). Trimming left V 5 bases short and J 5 bases short, with 15 bases between. The CDR3 is made up of 14 amino acids. Germline assignment: CDR1 LNHDA and CDR2 SQIVND (reference sequence). The CDR3 sequence is CASSPGGVGETQYF. Written as DNA, the CDR3 is TGTGCCAGTAGTCCTGGCGGGGTGGGGGAGACCCAGTACTTC.

The genes are TRBV7-2 and TRBJ2-5, with 10 bases that match TRBD2. J gave up 6 bases and V 2 bases, and 3 bases lay outside the gene matches. Germline loops: CDR1 SGHTA, CDR2 FQGNSA. The CDR3 extends over 14 amino acids. The CDR3 sequence: CASSLKREGQTQYF. The CDR3 nucleotides are TGTGCCAGCAGCTTAAAGCGGGAGGGTCAGACCCAGTACTTC.

The chain links TRBV29-1 to TRBJ2-7, with a possible D match to TRBD2 (5 bases). From germline, CDR1 is SQVTM and CDR2 ANQGSEA. The V gene lost 1 base and the J gene lost 3 bases, with 10 bases spanning the gap. This CDR3 is built from 13 residues. The CDR3 here is CSVEGIRGYEQYF. In DNA form, the CDR3 reads TGCAGCGTTGAAGGGATACGGGGCTACGAGCAGTACTTC.

This chain joins TRBV30 and TRBJ2-1, with 10 bases identical to TRBD2. This CDR3 has 18 amino acids. Germline V CDR1 and CDR2: GTSNPN, SVGIG (reference sequence). The V gene end was trimmed by 1 base and the J gene end by 7 bases; junction bases not matched to a gene: 16. The CDR3: CAWSASPQASGSSNEQFF. As DNA, the CDR3 is TGTGCCTGGAGTGCTTCCCCGCAGGCTAGCGGGAGTTCGAATGAGCAGTTCTTC.

The J gene is TRBJ2-1, the V gene TRBV25-1; 9 bases match TRBD1. The CDR3 is made up of 14 amino acids. Trimming took 3 bases from V and 10 from J; bases not matched to a gene: 7. CDR1 and CDR2 from the germline V gene are MGHDK and SYGVNS. CDR3 in DNA: TGTGCCAGCAGTGATCCGGGACAGGGAAGAGAGCAGTTCTTC. Translation gives CASSDPGQGREQFF.

Worth noting for this clone: A junction end diverges from the germline sequence, so it may reflect a read error. The rearrangement uses TRBV7-7 and TRBJ2-2; D unresolved. The CDR3 has 16 residues. CDR1 and CDR2 (germline): SSHAT, FNYEAQ (reference sequence). Here the CDR3 reads CASSPRSIANTGELFF. The CDR3 nucleotides read TGTGCTAGCAGCCCGAGAAGTATAGCGAACACCGGGGAGCTGTTTTTT.

This clone was detected only a few times. V is TRBV6-6 and J is TRBJ2-5; D may be TRBD1 (5 bases). Germline V CDR1 and CDR2: MNHNY, SVGAGI (reference sequence). Trimming removed 2 bases at V and 4 bases at J, with 11 bases between. CDR3 length: 14 residues. DNA of the CDR3: TGTGCCAGCAGTTACGATACAGGTAGAGAGACCCAGTACTTC. Its protein is CASSYDTGRETQYF.

V usage is TRBV19 and J usage is TRBJ1-5; the D gene is possibly TRBD1 (6 bases). Trimming stripped 6 bases from V and 10 bases from J, with 13 bases between. Germline CDR1 is LNHDA and CDR2 is SQIVND (reference sequence). The CDR3 spans 12 residues. CDR3 in DNA: TGTGCCAGTAGACCAGGGGCTCCCCCCCAGCATTTT. Translated: CASRPGAPPQHF.

The V call is TRBV29-1, the J call TRBJ1-2, with TRBD1 as a possible D gene (6 bases). The V gene lost 3 bases and the J gene lost 7 bases, with 15 bases spanning the gap. Looked up from germline, CDR1 is SQVTM and CDR2 is ANQGSEA. The CDR3 spans 13 residues. The CDR3 protein is CSVEVGGFGGYTF. CDR3 nucleotides: TGCAGCGTTGAGGTTGGGGGCTTCGGTGGCTACACCTTC.

The chain recombines TRBV7-2 with TRBJ1-2, with D unclear. The CDR3 spans 12 residues. Germline loops: CDR1 SGHTA, CDR2 FQGNSA. The germline V and J ends were trimmed by 6 bases and 4 bases, with 9 bases remaining between them. The CDR3 is CASRAAGYGYTF. CDR3 nucleotides: TGTGCCAGCAGGGCCGCGGGCTATGGCTACACCTTC.

Only one count was recorded for this clone. The chain carries TRBV15 and TRBJ2-7; 8 bases are a match to TRBD2. The germline gives CDR1 LNHNV, CDR2 YYDKDF (reference sequence). J lost 3 bases, V lost 0 bases, and 4 bases had no gene match. The CDR3 has 15 residues. The CDR3 loop reads CATSREREGLYEQYF. The CDR3 DNA reads TGTGCCACCAGCAGAGAACGGGAGGGCCTCTACGAGCAGTACTTC.